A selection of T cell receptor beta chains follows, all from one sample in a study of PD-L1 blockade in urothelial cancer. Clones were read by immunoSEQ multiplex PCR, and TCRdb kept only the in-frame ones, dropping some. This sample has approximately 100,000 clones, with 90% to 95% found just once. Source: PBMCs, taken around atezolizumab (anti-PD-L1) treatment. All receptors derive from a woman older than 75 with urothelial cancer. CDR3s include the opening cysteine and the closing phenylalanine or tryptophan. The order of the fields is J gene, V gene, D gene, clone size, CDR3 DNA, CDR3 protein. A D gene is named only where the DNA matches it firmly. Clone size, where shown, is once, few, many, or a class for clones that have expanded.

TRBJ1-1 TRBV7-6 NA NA TGTGCCAGCTCGGGACACCAGAACACTGAAGCTTTCTTT CASSGHQNTEAFF
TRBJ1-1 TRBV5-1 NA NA TGCGCCAGCAGCTTGAGTCTCGCGCTGAACACTGAAGCTTTCTTT CASSLSLALNTEAFF
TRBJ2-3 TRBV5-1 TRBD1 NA TGCGCCAGCAGCGTACAGGGGGCGAATTCCGATACGCAGTATTTT CASSVQGANSDTQYF
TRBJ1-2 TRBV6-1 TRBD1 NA TGTGCCAGCAGTGAAAGGCCAGGGGGCAGTGGCTACACCTTC CASSERPGGSGYTF
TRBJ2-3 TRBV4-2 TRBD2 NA TGTGCCAGCAGCCCAGCGGAGGGGCTAGCGGGAGGGCACACGCAGTATTTT CASSPAEGLAGGHTQYF
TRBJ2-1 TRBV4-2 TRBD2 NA TGTGCCAGCAGCCAAACGGGGACTAGCGGGGGTTACAATGAGCAGTTCTTC CASSQTGTSGGYNEQFF
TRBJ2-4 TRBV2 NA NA TGTGCCAGCTCCTGGGACTCATTAGCCAAAAACATTCAGTACTTC CASSWDSLAKNIQYF
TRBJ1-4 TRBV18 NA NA TGTGCCAGCTCACCGGAGTTGCGGGGTGAAAAACTGTTTTTT CASSPELRGEKLFF
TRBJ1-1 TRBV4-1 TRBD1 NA TGCGCCAGCAGCCAAGATCCCGGGACAGGGTCCCCGAACACTGAAGCTTTCTTT CASSQDPGTGSPNTEAFF
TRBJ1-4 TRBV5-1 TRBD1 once TGCGCCAGCAGCGGGGGACAGGGGGGTTCTGAAAAACTGTTTTTT CASSGGQGGSEKLFF
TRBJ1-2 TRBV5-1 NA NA TGCGCCAGCAGCTTGCTAGGGAGCTACTATGGCTACACCTTC CASSLLGSYYGYTF
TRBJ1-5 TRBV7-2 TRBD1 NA TGTGCCAGCAGCCGAGTTACAGGGGATCAGCCCCAGCATTTT CASSRVTGDQPQHF
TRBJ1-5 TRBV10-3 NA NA TGTGCCATCAGTGGGGGTCAGGGAACTAATCAGCCCCAGCATTTT CAISGGQGTNQPQHF
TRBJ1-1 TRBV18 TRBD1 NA TGTGCCAGCTCACAAGGACAGGGACTGAACACTGAAGCTTTCTTT CASSQGQGLNTEAFF
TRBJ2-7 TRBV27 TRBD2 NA TGTGCCAGCAGGATGACTAGCGGGAGCCCCCACGAGCAGTACTTC CASRMTSGSPHEQYF
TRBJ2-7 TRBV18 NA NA TGTGCCAGCTCACCACCCCGGGGAGGCGAGAGGGAGCAGTACTTC CASSPPRGGEREQYF
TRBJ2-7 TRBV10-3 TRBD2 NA TGTGCCATCAGTGAGTTCGGGCTAGCGGGAGGTGCCCGCTCCTACGAGCAGTACTTC CAISEFGLAGGARSYEQYF
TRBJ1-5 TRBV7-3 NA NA TGTGCCAGCAGCTTAAAGTTCCCGGGAAATCAGCCCCAGCATTTT CASSLKFPGNQPQHF
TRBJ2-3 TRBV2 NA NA TGTGCCAGCAGTGATGGCGGCGCAACCACAGATACGCAGTATTTT CASSDGGATTDTQYF
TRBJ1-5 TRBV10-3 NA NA TGTGCCATCAGAGGGGATAGCAATCAGCCCCAGCATTTT CAIRGDSNQPQHF
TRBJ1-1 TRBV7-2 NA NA TGTGCCAGCACCAAACCCGCCGGAGGGCTGAACACTGAAGCTTTCTTT CASTKPAGGLNTEAFF
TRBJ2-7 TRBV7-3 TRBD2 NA TGTGCCAGCATCGAATATCTAGCGGGAGGACCCGGCTCCTACGAGCAGTACTTC CASIEYLAGGPGSYEQYF
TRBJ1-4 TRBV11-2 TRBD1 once TGTGCCAGCAGCACCTATCAGGGGGCGCGTGAAAAACTGTTTTTT CASSTYQGAREKLFF
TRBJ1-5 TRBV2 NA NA TGTGCCAGCAGTGACTTGGGGGCCAGCAATCAGCCCCAGCATTTT CASSDLGASNQPQHF
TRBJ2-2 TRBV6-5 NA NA TGTGCCAGCACCCAGGGATTCACCGGGGAGCTGTTTTTT CASTQGFTGELFF
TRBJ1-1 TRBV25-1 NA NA TGTGCCAGCAGTGAAACGGCCAGAGGTCGTGAAGCTTTCTTT CASSETARGREAFF
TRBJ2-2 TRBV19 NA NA TGTGCCAGTAAGGGGATACAAAACACCGGGGAGCTGTTTTTT CASKGIQNTGELFF
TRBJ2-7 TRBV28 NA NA TGTGCCAGCGCAGGGCGCCTGGTGGACGAGCAGTACTTC CASAGRLVDEQYF
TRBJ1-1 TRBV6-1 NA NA TGTGCCAGCAGTGAAGCCGTTTACAGGAACACTGAAGCTTTCTTT CASSEAVYRNTEAFF
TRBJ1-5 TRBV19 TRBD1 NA TGTGCCAGTAGTATAGTCCTCGGGACAGGGCCGGATCAGCCCCAGCATTTT CASSIVLGTGPDQPQHF
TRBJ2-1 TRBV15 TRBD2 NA TGTGCCACCGCGGCTCTAGCGGGTGTCTCCTACAATGAGCAGTTCTTC CATAALAGVSYNEQFF
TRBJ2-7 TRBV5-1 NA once TGCGCCAGCAGCTTAGAGGGTTTCACCGGCGAGCAGTACTTC CASSLEGFTGEQYF
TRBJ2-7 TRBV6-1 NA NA TGTGCCAGCAGTGATGGGGGGTTTGTGGCCGCCCAGTACGAGCAGTACTTC CASSDGGFVAAQYEQYF
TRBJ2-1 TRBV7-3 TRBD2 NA TGTGCCAGCAGAGCCCTAGCGGGTGGGGGGGAGAATGAGCAGTTCTTC CASRALAGGGENEQFF
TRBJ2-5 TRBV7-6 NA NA TGTGCCAGCAGCTTATCCAGGGTGGGAGAGACCCAGTACTTC CASSLSRVGETQYF